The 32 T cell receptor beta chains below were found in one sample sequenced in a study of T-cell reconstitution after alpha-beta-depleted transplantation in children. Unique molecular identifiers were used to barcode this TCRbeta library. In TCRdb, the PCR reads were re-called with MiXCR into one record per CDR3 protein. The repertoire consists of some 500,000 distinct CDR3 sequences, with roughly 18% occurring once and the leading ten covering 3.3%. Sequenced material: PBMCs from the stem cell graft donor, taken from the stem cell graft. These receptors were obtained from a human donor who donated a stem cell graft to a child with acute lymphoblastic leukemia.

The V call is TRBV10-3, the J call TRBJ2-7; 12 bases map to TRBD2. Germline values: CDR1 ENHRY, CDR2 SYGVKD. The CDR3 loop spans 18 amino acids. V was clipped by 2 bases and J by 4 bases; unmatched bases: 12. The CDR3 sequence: CAISEPLGTSGLPYEQYF. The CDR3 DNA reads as TGTGCCATCAGTGAGCCCCTCGGGACTAGCGGGCTTCCATACGAGCAGTACTTC.

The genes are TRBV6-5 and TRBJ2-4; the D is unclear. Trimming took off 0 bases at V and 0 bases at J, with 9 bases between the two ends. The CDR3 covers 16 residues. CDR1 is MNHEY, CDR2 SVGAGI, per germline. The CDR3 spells CASSYSWSIAKNIQYF. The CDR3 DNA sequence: TGTGCCAGCAGTTACTCGTGGAGTATAGCCAAAAACATTCAGTACTTC.

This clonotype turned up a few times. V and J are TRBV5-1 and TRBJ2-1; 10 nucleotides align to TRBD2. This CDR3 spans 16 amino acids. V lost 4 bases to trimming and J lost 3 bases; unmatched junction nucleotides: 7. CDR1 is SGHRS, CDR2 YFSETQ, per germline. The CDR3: CASSITSGTYYNEQFF. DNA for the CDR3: TGCGCCAGCAGCATCACTAGCGGGACGTACTACAATGAGCAGTTCTTC. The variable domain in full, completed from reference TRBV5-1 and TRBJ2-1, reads KAGVTQTPRYLIKTRGQQVTLSCSPISGHRSVSWYQQTPGQGLQFLFEYFSETQRNKGNFPGRFSGRQFSNSRSEMNVSTLELGDSALYLCASSITSGTYYNEQFFGPGTRLTVL.

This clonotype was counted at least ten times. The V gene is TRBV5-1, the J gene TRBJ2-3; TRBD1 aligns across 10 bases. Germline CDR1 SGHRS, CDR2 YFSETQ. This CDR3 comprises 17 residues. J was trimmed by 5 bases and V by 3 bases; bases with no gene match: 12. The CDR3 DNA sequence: TGCGCCAGCAGCTCACCTTTCCGACAGGGGGCGAGAGATACGCAGTATTTT. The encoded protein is CASSSPFRQGARDTQYF.

This chain's CDR3 is CASEGWGTPLPGYTF. As DNA, the CDR3 is TGTGCCAGTGAAGGGTGGGGGACCCCACTACCTGGCTACACCTTC. The rearrangement links TRBV19 to TRBJ1-2, with TRBD1 as a possible D gene (5 bases). This CDR3 spans 15 amino acids. Germline V gives CDR1 LNHDA, CDR2 SQIVND (reference sequence). Trimming stripped 8 bases from V and 7 bases from J, with 23 bases between.

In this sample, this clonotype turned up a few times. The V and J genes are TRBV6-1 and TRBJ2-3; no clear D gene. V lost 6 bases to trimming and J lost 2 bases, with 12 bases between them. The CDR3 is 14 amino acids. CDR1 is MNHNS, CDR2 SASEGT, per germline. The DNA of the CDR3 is TGTGCCAGCAGCGGACCGGGCCACACAGATACGCAGTATTTT. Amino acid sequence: CASSGPGHTDTQYF.

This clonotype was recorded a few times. The DNA of the CDR3 is TGTGCCAGCAGGTTGGGACAGGCGGGAGAGACCCAGTACTTC. Its protein is CASRLGQAGETQYF. V gene TRBV12-3 or TRBV12-4 combines with J gene TRBJ2-5; 8 bases are a match to TRBD1. CDR3 length: 14 residues. J was trimmed by 4 bases and V by 6 bases; bases with no gene match: 7.

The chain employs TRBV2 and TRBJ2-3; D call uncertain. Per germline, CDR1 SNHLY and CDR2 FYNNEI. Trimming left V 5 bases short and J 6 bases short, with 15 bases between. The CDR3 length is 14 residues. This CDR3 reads CASSPHTNYDTQYF. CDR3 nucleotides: TGTGCCAGCAGTCCACATACGAACTACGATACGCAGTATTTT.

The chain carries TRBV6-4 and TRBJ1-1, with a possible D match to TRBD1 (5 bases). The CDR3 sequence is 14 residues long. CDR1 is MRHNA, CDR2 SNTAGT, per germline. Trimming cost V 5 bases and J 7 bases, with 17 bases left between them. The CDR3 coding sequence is TGTGCCAGCAGTACGGTGGGGGGGTCGAGTGAAGCTTTCTTT. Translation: CASSTVGGSSEAFF.

The CDR3 reads CASSFTPGQGRYEQYF. The CDR3, as DNA: TGCGCCAGCAGCTTCACTCCAGGACAGGGGAGGTACGAGCAGTACTTC. The chain is built from TRBV5-1 and TRBJ2-7; 9 positions agree with TRBD1. Germline V lookup: CDR1 SGHRS, CDR2 YFSETQ. V gave up 2 bases and J gave up 4 bases; unmatched junction bases: 10. This CDR3 region has 16 residues.

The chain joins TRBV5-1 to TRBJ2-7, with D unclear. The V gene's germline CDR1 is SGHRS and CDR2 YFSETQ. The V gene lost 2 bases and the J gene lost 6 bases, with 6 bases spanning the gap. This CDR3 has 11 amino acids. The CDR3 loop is CASSLWSEQYF. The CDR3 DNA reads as TGCGCCAGCAGCTTATGGTCCGAGCAGTACTTC.

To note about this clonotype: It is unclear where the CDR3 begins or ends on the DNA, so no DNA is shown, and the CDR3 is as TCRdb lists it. The CDR3 loop reads CATSTSGREYF. The chain employs TRBV7-9 and TRBJ2-7; the table assigns TRBD1, which was not confirmed against the DNA. Germline CDR1 SEHNR, CDR2 FQNEAQ (reference sequence). Both ends counted, the CDR3 spans 11 residues.

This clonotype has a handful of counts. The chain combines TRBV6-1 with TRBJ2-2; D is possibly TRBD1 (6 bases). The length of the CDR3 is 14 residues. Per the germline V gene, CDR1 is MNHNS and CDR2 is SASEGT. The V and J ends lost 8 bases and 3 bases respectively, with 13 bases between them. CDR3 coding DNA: TGTGCCAGCTCACAGGGACGAGACACCGGGGAGCTGTTTTTT. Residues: CASSQGRDTGELFF.

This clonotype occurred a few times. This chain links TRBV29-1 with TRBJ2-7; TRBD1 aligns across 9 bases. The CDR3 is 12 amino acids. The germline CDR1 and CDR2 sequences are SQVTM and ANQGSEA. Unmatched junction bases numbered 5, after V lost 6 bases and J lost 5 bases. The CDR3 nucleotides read TGCAGCGTCGAAACAGGGGGCAACGAGCAGTACTTC. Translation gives CSVETGGNEQYF.

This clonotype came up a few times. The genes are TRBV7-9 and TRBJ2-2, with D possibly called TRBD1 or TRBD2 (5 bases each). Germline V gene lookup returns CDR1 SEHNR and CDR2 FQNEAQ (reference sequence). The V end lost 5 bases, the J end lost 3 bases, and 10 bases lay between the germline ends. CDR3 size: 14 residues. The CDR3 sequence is CASSPMGDTGELFF. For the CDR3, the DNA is TGTGCCAGCAGCCCGATGGGGGACACCGGGGAGCTGTTTTTT.

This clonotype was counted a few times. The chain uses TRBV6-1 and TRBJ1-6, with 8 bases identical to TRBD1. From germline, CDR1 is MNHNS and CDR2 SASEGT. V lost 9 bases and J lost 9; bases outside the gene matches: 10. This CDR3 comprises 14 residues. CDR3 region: CASGGQVGRSPLHF. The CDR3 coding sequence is TGTGCCAGTGGGGGACAGGTTGGTCGTTCACCCCTCCACTTT.

Here the CDR3 reads CASSLDIFYEQYF. For the CDR3, the DNA is TGTGCCAGCAGTTTAGACATTTTCTACGAGCAGTACTTC. This chain connects TRBV27 to TRBJ2-7, with D hard to call. The ends were cut back, 2 bases at V and 3 bases at J, with 8 bases in the middle. CDR3 length: 13 residues. Germline V lookup: CDR1 MNHEY, CDR2 SMNVEV (reference sequence).

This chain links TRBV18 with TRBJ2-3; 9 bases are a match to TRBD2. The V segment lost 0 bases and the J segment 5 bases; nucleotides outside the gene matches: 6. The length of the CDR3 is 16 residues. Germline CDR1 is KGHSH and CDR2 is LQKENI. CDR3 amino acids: CASSPPGLAGGDTQYF. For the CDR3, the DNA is TGTGCCAGCTCACCACCGGGACTAGCTGGCGGAGATACGCAGTATTTT.

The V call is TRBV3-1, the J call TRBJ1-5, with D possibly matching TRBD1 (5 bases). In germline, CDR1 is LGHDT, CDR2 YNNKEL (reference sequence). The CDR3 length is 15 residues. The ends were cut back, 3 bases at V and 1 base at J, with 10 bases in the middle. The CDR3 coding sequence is TGTGCCAGCAGCCAGGGGGGTACAAGCAATCAGCCCCAGCATTTT. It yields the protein CASSQGGTSNQPQHF.

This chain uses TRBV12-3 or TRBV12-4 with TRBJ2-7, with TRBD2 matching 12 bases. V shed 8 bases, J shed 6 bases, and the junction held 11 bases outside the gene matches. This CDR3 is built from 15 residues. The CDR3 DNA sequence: TGTGCCAGCTCCGCCCGACTAGCGGGAGAGCGCGAGCAGTACTTC. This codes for CASSARLAGEREQYF.

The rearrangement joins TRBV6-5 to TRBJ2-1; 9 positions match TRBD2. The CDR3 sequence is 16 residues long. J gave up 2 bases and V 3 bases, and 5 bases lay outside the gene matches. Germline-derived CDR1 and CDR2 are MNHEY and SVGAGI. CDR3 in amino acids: CASSYASGTTYNEQFF. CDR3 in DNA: TGTGCCAGCAGTTATGCTAGCGGGACAACCTACAATGAGCAGTTCTTC.

Here the CDR3 reads CASSLQGGSYGYTF. In DNA, the CDR3 is TGTGCCAGCAGCTTGCAGGGGGGTTCGTATGGCTACACCTTC. The J gene is TRBJ1-2, the V gene TRBV7-2, with 7 positions matching TRBD1. V was pared by 3 bases and J by 5 bases, with 6 bases of the junction left unmatched. This CDR3 region has 14 residues. Germline V gene sequence: CDR1 SGHTA, CDR2 FQGNSA.

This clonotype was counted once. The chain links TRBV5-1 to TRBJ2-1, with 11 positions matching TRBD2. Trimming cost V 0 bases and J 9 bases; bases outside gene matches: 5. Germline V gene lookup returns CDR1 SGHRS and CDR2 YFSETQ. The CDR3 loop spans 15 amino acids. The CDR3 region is CASSLVAGGDTEQFF. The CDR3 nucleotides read TGCGCCAGCAGCTTGGTAGCGGGAGGGGACACTGAGCAGTTCTTC.

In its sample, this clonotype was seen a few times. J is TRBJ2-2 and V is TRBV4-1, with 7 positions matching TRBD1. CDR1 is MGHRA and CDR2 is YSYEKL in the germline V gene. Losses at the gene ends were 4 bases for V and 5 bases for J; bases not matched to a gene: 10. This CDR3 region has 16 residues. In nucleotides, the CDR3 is TGCGCCAGCAGCCCACTCGGGACAGCGATGACCGGGGAGCTGTTTTTT. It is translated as CASSPLGTAMTGELFF.

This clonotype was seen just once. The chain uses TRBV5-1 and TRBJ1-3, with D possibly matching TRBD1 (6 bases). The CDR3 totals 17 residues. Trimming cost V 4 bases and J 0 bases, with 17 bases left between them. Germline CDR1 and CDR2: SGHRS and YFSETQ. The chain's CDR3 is CASSRGQLGASGNTIYF. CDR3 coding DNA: TGCGCCAGCAGCAGGGGACAACTCGGGGCCTCTGGAAACACCATATATTTT. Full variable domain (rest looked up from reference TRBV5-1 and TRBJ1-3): KAGVTQTPRYLIKTRGQQVTLSCSPISGHRSVSWYQQTPGQGLQFLFEYFSETQRNKGNFPGRFSGRQFSNSRSEMNVSTLELGDSALYLCASSRGQLGASGNTIYFGEGSWLTVV.

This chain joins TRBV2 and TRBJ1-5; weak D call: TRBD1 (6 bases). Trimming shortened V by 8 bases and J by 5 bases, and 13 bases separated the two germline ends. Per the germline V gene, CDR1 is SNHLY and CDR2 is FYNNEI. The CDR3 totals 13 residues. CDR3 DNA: TGTGCCAGCGGACGGGACACCGATCAGCCCCAGCATTTT. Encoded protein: CASGRDTDQPQHF.

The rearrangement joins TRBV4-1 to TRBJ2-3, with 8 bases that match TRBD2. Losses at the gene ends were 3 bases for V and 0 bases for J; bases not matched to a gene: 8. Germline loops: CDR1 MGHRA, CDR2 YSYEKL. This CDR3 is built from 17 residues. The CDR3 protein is CASSQGGLDPSTDTQYF. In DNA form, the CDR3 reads TGCGCCAGCAGCCAGGGGGGACTAGACCCTAGCACAGATACGCAGTATTTT.

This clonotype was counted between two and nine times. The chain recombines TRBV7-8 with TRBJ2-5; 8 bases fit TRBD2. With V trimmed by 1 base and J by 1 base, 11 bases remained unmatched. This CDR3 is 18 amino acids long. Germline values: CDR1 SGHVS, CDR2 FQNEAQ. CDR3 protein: CASSLEGMVAGPQETQYF. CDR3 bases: TGTGCCAGCAGCTTAGAGGGGATGGTAGCGGGACCCCAAGAGACCCAGTACTTC. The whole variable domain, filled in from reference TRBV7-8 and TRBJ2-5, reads GAGVSQSPRYKVAKRGQDVALRCDPISGHVSLFWYQQALGQGPEFLTYFQNEAQLDKSGLPSDRFFAERPEGSVSTLKIQRTQQEDSAVYLCASSLEGMVAGPQETQYFGPGTRLLVL.

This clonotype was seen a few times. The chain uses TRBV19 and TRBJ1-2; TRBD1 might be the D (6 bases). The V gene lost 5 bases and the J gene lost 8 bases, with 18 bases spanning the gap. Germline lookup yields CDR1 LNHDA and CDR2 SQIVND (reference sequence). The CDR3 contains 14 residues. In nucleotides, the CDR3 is TGTGCCAGTAGTCCCAGGGACACCCTGGGAGGCTACACCTTC. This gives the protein CASSPRDTLGGYTF. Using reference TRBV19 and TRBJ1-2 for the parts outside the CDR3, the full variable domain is DGGITQSPKYLFRKEGQNVTLSCEQNLNHDAMYWYRQDPGQGLRLIYYSQIVNDFQKGDIAEGYSVSREKKESFPLTVTSAQKNPTAFYLCASSPRDTLGGYTFGSGTRLTVV.

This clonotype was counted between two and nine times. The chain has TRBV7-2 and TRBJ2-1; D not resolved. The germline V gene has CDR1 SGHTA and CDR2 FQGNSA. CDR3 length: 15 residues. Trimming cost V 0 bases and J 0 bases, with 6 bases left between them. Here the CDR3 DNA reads TGTGCCAGCAGCTTAGCATGGAGCTCCTACAATGAGCAGTTCTTC. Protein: CASSLAWSSYNEQFF.

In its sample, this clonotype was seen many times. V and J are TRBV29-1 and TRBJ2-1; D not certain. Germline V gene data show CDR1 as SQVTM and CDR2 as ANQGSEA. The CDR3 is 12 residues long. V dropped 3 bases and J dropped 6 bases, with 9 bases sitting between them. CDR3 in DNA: TGCAGCGTTGAGGACCGGTCCAATGAGCAGTTCTTC. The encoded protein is CSVEDRSNEQFF.

The CDR3 protein is CASSSPGQGTLWDEQYF. The CDR3 DNA follows: TGTGCCAGCAGCTCCCCGGGACAGGGGACCCTATGGGACGAGCAGTACTTC. The chain joins TRBV27 to TRBJ2-7; 10 bases align to TRBD1. The CDR3 has 17 amino acids. Germline values: CDR1 MNHEY, CDR2 SMNVEV (reference sequence). V lost 6 bases and J lost 5; bases outside the gene matches: 16.